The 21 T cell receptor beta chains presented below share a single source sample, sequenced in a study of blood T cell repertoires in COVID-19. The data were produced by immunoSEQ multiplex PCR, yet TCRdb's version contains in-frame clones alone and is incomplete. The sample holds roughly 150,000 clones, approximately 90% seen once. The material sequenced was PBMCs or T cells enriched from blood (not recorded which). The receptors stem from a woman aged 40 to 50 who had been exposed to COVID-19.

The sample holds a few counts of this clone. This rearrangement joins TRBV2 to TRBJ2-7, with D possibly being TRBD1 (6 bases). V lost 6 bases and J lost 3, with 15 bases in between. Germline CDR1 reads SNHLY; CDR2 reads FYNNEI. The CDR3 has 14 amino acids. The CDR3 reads CASSADSTIYEQYF. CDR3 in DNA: TGTGCCAGCAGCGCGGACAGTACTATCTACGAGCAGTACTTC.

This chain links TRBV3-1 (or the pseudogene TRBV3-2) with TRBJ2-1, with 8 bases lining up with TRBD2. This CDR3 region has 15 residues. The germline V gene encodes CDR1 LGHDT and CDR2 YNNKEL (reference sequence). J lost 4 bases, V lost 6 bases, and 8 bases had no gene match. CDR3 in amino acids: CASSRLAGLYNEQFF. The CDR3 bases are TGTGCCAGCAGTCGCTTAGCGGGATTATACAATGAGCAGTTCTTC.

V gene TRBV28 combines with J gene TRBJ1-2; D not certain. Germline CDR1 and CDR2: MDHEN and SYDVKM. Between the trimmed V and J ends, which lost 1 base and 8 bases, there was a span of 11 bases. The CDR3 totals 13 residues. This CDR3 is CASSLLEGEGYTF. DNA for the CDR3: TGTGCCAGCAGTTTATTGGAGGGTGAGGGCTACACCTTC.

CDR3 sequence: CASSLAGAGNTIYF. The DNA for the CDR3 is TGTGCCAGCAGCTTAGCAGGGGCTGGAAACACCATATATTTT. This chain uses TRBV11-3 with TRBJ1-3, with D perhaps TRBD1 (6 bases). V dropped 1 base and J dropped 2 bases, with 6 bases sitting between them. This CDR3 contains 14 residues. CDR1 SGHNT and CDR2 YENEEA come from the germline V gene.

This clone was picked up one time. CDR3 sequence (DNA): TGTGCCAGCAGTTATACCAACAGGGATAATTCACCCCTCCACTTT. Translation: CASSYTNRDNSPLHF. V and J are TRBV6-5 and TRBJ1-6; weak D call: TRBD1 (6 bases). In germline, CDR1 is MNHEY, CDR2 SVGAGI. This CDR3 spans 15 amino acids. Trimming took 3 bases from V and 5 from J, leaving 11 bases between them.

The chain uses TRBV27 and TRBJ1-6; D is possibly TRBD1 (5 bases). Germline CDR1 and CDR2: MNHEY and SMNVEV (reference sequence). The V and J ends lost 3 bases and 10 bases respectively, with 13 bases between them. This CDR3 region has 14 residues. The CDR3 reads CASSFRQGRSPLHF. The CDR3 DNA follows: TGTGCCAGCAGTTTCCGTCAGGGAAGGTCACCCCTCCACTTT.

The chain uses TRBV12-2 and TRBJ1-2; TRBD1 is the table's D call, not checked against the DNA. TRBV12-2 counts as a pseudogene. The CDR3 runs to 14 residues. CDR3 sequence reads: CASRLGARGYGYTF. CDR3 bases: TGTGCAAGTCGCTTGGGGGCGCGAGGCTATGGCTACACCTTC.

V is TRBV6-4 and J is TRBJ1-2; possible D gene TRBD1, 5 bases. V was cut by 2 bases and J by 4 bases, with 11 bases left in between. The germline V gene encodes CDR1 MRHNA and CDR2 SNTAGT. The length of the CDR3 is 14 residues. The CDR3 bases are TGTGCCAGCAGTGACCCATTAAGGGGCTATGGCTACACCTTC. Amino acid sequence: CASSDPLRGYGYTF.

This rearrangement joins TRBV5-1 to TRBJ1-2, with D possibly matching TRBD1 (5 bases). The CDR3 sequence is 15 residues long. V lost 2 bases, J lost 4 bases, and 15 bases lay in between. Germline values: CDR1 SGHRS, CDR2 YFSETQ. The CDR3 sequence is CASSFGREGSYGYTF. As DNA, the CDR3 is TGCGCCAGCAGCTTCGGAAGGGAGGGGTCCTATGGCTACACCTTC.

For the CDR3, the DNA is TGTGCCAGCAGTTTTGTGGCTTCTGATACGCAGTATTTT. Translating gives CASSFVASDTQYF. This chain connects TRBV12-3 or TRBV12-4 to TRBJ2-3; D not resolved. V shed 3 bases and J shed 6 bases, with 10 bases lying between them. The CDR3 loop spans 13 amino acids.

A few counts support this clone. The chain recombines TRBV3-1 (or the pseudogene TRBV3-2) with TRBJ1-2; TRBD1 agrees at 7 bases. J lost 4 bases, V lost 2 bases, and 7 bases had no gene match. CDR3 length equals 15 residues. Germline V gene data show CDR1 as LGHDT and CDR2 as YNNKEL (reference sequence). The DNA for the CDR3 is TGTGCCAGCAGCCAAAAGGACAGGTCCTCCTATGGCTACACCTTC. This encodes CASSQKDRSSYGYTF.

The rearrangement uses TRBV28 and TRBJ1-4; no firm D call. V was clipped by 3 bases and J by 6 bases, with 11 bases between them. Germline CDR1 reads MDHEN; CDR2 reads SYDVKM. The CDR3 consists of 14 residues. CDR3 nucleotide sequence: TGTGCCAGCAGTTTCGAGGGATTAGATGAAAAACTGTTTTTT. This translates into CASSFEGLDEKLFF.

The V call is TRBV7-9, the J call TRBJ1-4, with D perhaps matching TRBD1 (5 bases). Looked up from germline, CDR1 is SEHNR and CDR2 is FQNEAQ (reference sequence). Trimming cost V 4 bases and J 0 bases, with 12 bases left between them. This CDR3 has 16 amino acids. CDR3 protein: CASSSIRQTTNEKLFF. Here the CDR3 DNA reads TGTGCCAGCAGCTCAATTAGACAGACAACTAATGAAAAACTGTTTTTT. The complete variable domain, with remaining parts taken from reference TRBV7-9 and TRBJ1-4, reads DTGVSQNPRHKITKRGQNVTFRCDPISEHNRLYWYRQTLGQGPEFLTYFQNEAQLEKSRLLSDRFSAERPKGSFSTLEIQRTEQGDSAMYLCASSSIRQTTNEKLFFGSGTQLSVL.

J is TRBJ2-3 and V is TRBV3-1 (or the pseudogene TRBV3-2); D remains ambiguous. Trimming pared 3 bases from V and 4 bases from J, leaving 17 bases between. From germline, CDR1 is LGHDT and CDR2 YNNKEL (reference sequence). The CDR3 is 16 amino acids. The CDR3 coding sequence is TGTGCCAGCAGCCACGCCAGGCACCCGGCACCAGATACGCAGTATTTT. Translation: CASSHARHPAPDTQYF.

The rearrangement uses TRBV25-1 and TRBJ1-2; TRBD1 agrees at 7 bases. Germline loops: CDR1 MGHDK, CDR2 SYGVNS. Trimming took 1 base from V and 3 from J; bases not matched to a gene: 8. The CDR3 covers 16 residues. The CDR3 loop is CASSESSHRGDYGYTF. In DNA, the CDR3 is TGTGCCAGCAGTGAATCGAGCCACAGGGGTGACTATGGCTACACCTTC.

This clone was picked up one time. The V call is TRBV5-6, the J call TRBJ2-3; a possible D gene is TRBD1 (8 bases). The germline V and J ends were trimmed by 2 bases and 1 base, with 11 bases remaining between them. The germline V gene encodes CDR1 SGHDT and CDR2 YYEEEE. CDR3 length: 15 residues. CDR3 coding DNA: TGTGCCAGCAGCTTACAGGGGGGGGGCACAGATACGCAGTATTTT. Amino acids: CASSLQGGGTDTQYF. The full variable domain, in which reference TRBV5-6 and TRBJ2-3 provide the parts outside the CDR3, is DAGVTQSPTHLIKTRGQQVTLRCSPKSGHDTVSWYQQALGQGPQFIFQYYEEEERQRGNFPDRFSGHQFPNYSSELNVNALLLGDSALYLCASSLQGGGTDTQYFGPGTRLTVL.

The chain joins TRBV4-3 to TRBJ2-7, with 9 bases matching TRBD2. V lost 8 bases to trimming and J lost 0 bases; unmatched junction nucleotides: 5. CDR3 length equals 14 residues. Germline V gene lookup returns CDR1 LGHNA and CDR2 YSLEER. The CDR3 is CASRETSGSYEQYF. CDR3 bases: TGCGCCAGCCGAGAGACTAGCGGCTCCTACGAGCAGTACTTC.

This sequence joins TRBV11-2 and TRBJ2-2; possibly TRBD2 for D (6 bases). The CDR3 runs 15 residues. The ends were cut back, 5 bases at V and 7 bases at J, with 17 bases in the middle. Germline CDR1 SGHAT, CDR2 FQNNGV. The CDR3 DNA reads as TGTGCCAGCAGCCCGTCCCTCGGGAGCAACGGGGAGCTGTTTTTT. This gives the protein CASSPSLGSNGELFF.

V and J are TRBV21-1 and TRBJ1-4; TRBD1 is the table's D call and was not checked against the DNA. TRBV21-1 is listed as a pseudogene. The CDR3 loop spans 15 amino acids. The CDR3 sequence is CASSKEHRVYEKLFF. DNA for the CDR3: TGTGCCAGCAGCAAAGAGCACAGGGTGTATGAAAAACTGTTTTTT.

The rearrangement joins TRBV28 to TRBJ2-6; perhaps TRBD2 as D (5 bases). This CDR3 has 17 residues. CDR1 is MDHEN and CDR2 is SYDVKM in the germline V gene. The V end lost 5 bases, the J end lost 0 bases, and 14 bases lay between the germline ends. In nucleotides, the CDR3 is TGTGCCAGCAGTGCGCCCGGACGGGACTCTGGGGCCAACGTCCTGACTTTC. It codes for CASSAPGRDSGANVLTF.

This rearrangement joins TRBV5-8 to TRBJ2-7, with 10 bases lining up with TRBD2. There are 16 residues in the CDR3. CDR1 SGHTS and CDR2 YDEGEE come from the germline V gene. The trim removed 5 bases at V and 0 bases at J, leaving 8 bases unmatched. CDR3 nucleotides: TGTGCCAGCAGAATGGGGCTAGCGGGGGCCTCCTACGAGCAGTACTTC. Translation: CASRMGLAGASYEQYF.